The following is a T cell receptor (beta chain) sequence with its context. In the source study's methods: How many nucleated cells were present was estimated from reference gene primer amplification. Some clones are missing from TCRdb's copy, which holds only in-frame ones; the method was immunoSEQ multiplex PCR. The DNA gave D and trimming, while V, J and clone size come from that table. The table includes fewer than 350,000 clones, over 85% detected once. The data belong to a study of blood T cell repertoires in COVID-19. Study-level background: Sample material is recorded as cDNA or gDNA derived from T cells, B-cell-depleted T cells, or PBMCs.

Seattle participants joined during active infection and were tracked over time. Germline loops: CDR1 MDHEN, CDR2 SYDVKM. The CDR3 length is 14 residues. Trimming took 8 bases from V and 3 from J, leaving 16 bases between them. The source of this sequence is an older woman with COVID-19, enrolled during active disease. The sample consisted of peripheral blood. The genes are TRBV28 and TRBJ1-1, with TRBD1 as a possible D gene (5 bases). The CDR3 region is CASSRGTVHTEAFF. The CDR3 coding sequence is TGTGCCAGCTCCCGCGGGACGGTCCACACTGAAGCTTTCTTT.